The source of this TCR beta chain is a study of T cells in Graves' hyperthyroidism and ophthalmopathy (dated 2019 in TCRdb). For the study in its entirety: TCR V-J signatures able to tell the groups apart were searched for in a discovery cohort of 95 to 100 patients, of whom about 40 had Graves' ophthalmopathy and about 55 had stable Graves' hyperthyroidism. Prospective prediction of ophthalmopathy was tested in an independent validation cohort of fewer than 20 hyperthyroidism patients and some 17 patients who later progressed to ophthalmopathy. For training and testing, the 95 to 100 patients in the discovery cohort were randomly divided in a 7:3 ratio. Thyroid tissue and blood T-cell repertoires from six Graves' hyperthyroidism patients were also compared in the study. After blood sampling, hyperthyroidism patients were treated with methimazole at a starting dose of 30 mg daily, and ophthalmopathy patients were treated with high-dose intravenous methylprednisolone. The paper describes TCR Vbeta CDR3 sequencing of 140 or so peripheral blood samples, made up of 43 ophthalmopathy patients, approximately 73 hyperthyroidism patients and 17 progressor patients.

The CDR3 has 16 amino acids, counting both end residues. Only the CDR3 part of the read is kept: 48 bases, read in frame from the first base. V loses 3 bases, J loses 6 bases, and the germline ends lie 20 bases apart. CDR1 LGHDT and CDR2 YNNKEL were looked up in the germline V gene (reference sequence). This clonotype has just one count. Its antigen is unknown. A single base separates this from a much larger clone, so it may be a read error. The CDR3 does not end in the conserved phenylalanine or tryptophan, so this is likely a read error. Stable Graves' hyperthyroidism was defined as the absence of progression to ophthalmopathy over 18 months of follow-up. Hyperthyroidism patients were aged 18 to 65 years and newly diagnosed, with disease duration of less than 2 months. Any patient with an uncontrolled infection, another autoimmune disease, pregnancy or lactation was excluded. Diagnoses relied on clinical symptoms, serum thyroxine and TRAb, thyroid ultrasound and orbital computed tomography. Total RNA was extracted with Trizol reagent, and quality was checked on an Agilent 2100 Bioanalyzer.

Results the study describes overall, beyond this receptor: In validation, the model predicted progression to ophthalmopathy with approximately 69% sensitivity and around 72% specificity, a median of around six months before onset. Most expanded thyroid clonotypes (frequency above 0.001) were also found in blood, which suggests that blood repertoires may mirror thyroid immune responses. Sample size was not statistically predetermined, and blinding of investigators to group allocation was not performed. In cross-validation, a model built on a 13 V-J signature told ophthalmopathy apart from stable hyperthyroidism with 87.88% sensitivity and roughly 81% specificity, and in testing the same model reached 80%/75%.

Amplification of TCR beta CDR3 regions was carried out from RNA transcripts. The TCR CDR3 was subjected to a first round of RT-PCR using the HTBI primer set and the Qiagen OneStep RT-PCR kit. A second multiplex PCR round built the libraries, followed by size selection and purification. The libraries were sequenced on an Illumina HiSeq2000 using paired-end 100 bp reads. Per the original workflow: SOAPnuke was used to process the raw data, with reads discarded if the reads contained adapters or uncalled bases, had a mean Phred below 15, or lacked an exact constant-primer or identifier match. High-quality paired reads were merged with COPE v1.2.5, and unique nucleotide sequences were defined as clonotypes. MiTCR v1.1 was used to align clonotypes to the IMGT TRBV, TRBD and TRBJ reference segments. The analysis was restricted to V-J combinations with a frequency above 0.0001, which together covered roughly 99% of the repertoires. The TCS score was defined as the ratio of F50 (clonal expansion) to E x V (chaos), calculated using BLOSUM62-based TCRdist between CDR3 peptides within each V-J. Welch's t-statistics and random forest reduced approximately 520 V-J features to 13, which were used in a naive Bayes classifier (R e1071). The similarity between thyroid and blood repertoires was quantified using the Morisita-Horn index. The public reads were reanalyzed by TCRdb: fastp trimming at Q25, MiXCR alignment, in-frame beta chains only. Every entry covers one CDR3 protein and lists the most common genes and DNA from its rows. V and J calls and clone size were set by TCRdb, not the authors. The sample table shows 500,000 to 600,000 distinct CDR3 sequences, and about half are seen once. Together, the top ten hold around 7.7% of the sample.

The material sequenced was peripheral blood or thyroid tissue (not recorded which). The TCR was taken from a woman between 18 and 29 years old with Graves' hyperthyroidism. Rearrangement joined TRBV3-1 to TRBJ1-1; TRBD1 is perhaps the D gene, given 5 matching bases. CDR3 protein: CASSQVDTAGRAEAFS. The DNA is TGTGCCAGCAGCCAGGTGGACACCGCTGGGAGGGCTGAAGCTTTCTCT.